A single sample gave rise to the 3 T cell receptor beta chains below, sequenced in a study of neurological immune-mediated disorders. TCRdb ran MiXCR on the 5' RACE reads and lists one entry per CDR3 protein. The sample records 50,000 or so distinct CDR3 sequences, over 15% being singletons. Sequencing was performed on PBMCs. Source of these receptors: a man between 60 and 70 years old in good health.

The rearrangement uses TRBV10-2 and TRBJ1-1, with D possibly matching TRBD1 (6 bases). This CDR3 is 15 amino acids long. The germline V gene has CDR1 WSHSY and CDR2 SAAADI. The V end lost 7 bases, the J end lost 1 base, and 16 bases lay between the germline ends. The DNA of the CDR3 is TGCGCCAGCACCTCCTCCGGGACACGGAACACTGAAGCTTTCTTT. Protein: CASTSSGTRNTEAFF.

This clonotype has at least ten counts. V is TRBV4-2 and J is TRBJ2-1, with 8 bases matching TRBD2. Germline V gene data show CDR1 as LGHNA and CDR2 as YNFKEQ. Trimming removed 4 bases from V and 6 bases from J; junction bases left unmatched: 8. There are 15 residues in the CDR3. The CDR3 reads CASSPFQRELNEQFF. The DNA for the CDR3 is TGTGCCAGCAGCCCTTTTCAGCGGGAGCTCAATGAGCAGTTCTTC.

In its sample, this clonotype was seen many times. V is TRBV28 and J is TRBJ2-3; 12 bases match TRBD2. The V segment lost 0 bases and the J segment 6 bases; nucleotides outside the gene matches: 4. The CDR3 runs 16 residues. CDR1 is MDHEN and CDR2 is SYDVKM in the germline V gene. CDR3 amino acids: CASSLWTSGSWDTQYF. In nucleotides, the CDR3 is TGTGCCAGCAGTTTATGGACTAGCGGGAGTTGGGATACGCAGTATTTT.